This TCR beta chain was sequenced in a study of T-cell reconstitution after alpha-beta-depleted transplantation in children. CDR1 is SEHNR, CDR2 FQNEAQ, per germline (reference sequence). V dropped 4 bases and J dropped 6 bases, with 17 bases sitting between them. The CDR3 length is 15 residues. It was with unique molecular identifiers that the TCRbeta library was prepared. TCRdb processed the PCR reads anew with MiXCR; each CDR3 protein has one entry. The table has about 190,000 distinct CDR3 sequences, about 6.4% seen once. This clonotype was counted at least ten times. The receptor was derived from a human donor who donated a stem cell graft to a child with Wiskott-Aldrich syndrome. This specimen consisted of PBMCs from the stem cell graft donor, obtained from the stem cell graft. This chain connects TRBV7-9 to TRBJ2-3; TRBD1 is a possible D gene (6 bases). The CDR3 protein is CASSSDSLKVDTQYF. CDR3 DNA: TGTGCCAGCAGCTCGGACAGCCTCAAGGTGGATACGCAGTATTTT.